These 21 T cell receptor beta chains came from one sample sequenced in a study of blood T cell repertoires in COVID-19. Clones were read by immunoSEQ multiplex PCR, and TCRdb kept only the in-frame ones, dropping some. Altogether 200,000 or so clones are present, approximately 90% being singletons, with the ten largest covering 9.5% to 14%. Sequencing was performed on PBMCs or T cells enriched from blood (not recorded which). These receptors originate from a man aged 25-40 years who had recovered from COVID-19.

The V call is TRBV7-2, the J call TRBJ1-2; D gene unclear. The V gene's germline CDR1 is SGHTA and CDR2 FQGNSA. This CDR3 contains 15 residues. Trimming left V 1 base short and J 6 bases short, with 15 bases between. The CDR3 coding sequence is TGTGCCAGCAGCTTAGTGGCGGGGTTTACTAATGGCTACACCTTC. It yields the protein CASSLVAGFTNGYTF.

This chain joins TRBV7-9 and TRBJ2-5, with 7 nucleotides matching TRBD1. Germline V gene lookup returns CDR1 SEHNR and CDR2 FQNEAQ (reference sequence). With V trimmed by 3 bases and J by 5 bases, 9 bases remained unmatched. CDR3 size: 15 residues. The chain's CDR3 is CASSFWGTARETQYF. The CDR3, as DNA: TGTGCCAGCAGCTTTTGGGGGACAGCCCGCGAGACCCAGTACTTC.

The genes are TRBV9 and TRBJ2-1; perhaps TRBD2 as D (5 bases). CDR1 is SGDLS and CDR2 is YYNGEE in the germline V gene. CDR3 length equals 18 residues. The V and J ends lost 0 bases and 1 base respectively, with 17 bases between them. The CDR3: CASSVATDFAPSYNEQFF. For the CDR3, the DNA is TGTGCCAGCAGCGTAGCTACGGACTTCGCCCCATCCTACAATGAGCAGTTCTTC.

The chain recombines TRBV2 with TRBJ2-1; a weak D match, TRBD1 (5 bases). Germline-derived CDR1 and CDR2 are SNHLY and FYNNEI. The V end was cut by 10 bases, the J end by 10 bases, with 23 bases between. This CDR3 is built from 14 residues. The CDR3 sequence is CATRPATVSGEQFF. Here the CDR3 DNA reads TGTGCCACCAGGCCTGCCACCGTATCAGGGGAGCAGTTCTTC.

The chain uses TRBV14 and TRBJ2-5; 13 nucleotides agree with TRBD2. Trimming took 2 bases from V and 5 from J; bases not matched to a gene: 8. This CDR3 region has 17 residues. Per the germline V gene, CDR1 is SGHDN and CDR2 is FVKESK. CDR3 amino acids: CASSQPRLAGGAETQYF. In nucleotides, the CDR3 is TGTGCCAGCAGCCAACCGCGACTAGCGGGAGGAGCTGAGACCCAGTACTTC.

In its sample, this clone was seen a few times. The chain is built from TRBV6-4 and TRBJ2-3, with D maybe TRBD1 (6 bases). V was trimmed by 6 bases and J by 4 bases, leaving 14 bases between them. This CDR3 is 14 amino acids long. In germline, CDR1 is MRHNA, CDR2 SNTAGT. CDR3 sequence: CASSVQGFADTQYF. Here the CDR3 DNA reads TGTGCCAGCAGCGTACAGGGTTTCGCAGATACGCAGTATTTT.

The chain is built from TRBV3-1 (or the pseudogene TRBV3-2) and TRBJ1-6, with a tentative D call TRBD1 (6 bases). The V end was cut by 4 bases, the J end by 7 bases, with 11 bases between. Looked up from germline, CDR1 is LGHDT and CDR2 is YNNKEL (reference sequence). There are 14 residues in the CDR3. The CDR3 coding sequence is TGTGCCAGCAGCCGCTTGACAGGCAATTCACCCCTCCACTTT. This gives the protein CASSRLTGNSPLHF.

The chain carries TRBV28 and TRBJ1-2; D call uncertain. The CDR3 spans 13 residues. Trimming cost V 7 bases and J 4 bases, with 13 bases left between them. Germline V gene sequence: CDR1 MDHEN, CDR2 SYDVKM. The CDR3 spells CASTRVVLYGYTF. The DNA of the CDR3 is TGTGCCAGCACCCGAGTGGTGCTCTATGGCTACACCTTC.

In nucleotides, the CDR3 is TGTGCCAGCAGCCCTGGGGGACTAGGTGTTTACGAGCAGTACTTC. Residues: CASSPGGLGVYEQYF. The chain uses TRBV3-1 (or the pseudogene TRBV3-2) and TRBJ2-7, with TRBD2 matching 8 bases. The CDR3 sequence is 15 residues long. Losses at the gene ends were 4 bases for V and 4 bases for J; bases not matched to a gene: 9. Germline lookup yields CDR1 LGHDT and CDR2 YNNKEL (reference sequence).

The gene calls are TRBV19 and TRBJ1-1, with D perhaps matching TRBD1 (6 bases). This CDR3 contains 14 residues. Germline-derived CDR1 and CDR2 are LNHDA and SQIVND (reference sequence). V was trimmed by 3 bases and J by 5 bases, leaving 13 bases between them. As DNA, the CDR3 is TGTGCCAGTAGTATTCAACAGGGTAGGACTGAAGCTTTCTTT. This gives the protein CASSIQQGRTEAFF. The entire variable domain, with the rest obtained from reference TRBV19 and TRBJ1-1, is as follows: DGGITQSPKYLFRKEGQNVTLSCEQNLNHDAMYWYRQDPGQGLRLIYYSQIVNDFQKGDIAEGYSVSREKKESFPLTVTSAQKNPTAFYLCASSIQQGRTEAFFGQGTRLTVV.

The CDR3 reads CASSLFGQREAFF. Here the CDR3 DNA reads TGTGCCAGCAGTTTGTTTGGGCAGAGAGAAGCTTTCTTT. The V gene is TRBV27, the J gene TRBJ1-1; D remains unclear. The CDR3 runs to 13 residues. Germline V lookup: CDR1 MNHEY, CDR2 SMNVEV (reference sequence). V was trimmed by 3 bases and J by 8 bases, leaving 13 bases between them.

DNA for the CDR3: TGTGCCAGCAGCCTAAGCGGGGGGGCTAGCGGGAGAGCAGATACGCAGTATTTT. As protein: CASSLSGGASGRADTQYF. The rearrangement links TRBV7-2 to TRBJ2-3, with TRBD2 matching over 10 bases. The V segment lost 5 bases and the J segment 4 bases; nucleotides outside the gene matches: 15. Germline CDR1 SGHTA, CDR2 FQGNSA. The CDR3 sequence is 18 residues long.

The chain links TRBV19 to TRBJ2-5, with TRBD1 identical over 8 bases. Germline-derived CDR1 and CDR2 are LNHDA and SQIVND (reference sequence). The CDR3 is 16 amino acids. The V and J ends lost 5 bases and 5 bases, in that order; junction bases with no gene match: 13. CDR3 amino acids: CASSSEDRALRETQYF. The CDR3 coding sequence is TGTGCCAGTAGTTCGGAGGACAGGGCCCTCCGGGAGACCCAGTACTTC.

J is TRBJ1-1 and V is TRBV29-1; possibly TRBD1 for D (5 bases). The CDR3 consists of 14 residues. Germline V CDR1 and CDR2: SQVTM, ANQGSEA. Trimming took 6 bases from V and 3 from J, leaving 17 bases between them. In nucleotides, the CDR3 is TGCAGCGTGGGGGACGTACCGGGGGACACTGAAGCTTTCTTT. Translated: CSVGDVPGDTEAFF.

This clone was picked up one time. The chain couples TRBV5-5 to TRBJ1-1, with unresolved D. The CDR3 runs 13 residues. Trimming took off 5 bases at V and 2 bases at J, with 10 bases between the two ends. Germline-derived CDR1 and CDR2 are SGHKS and YYEKEE (reference sequence). The CDR3: CASRRQANTEAFF. CDR3 coding DNA: TGTGCCAGCAGAAGGCAGGCAAACACTGAAGCTTTCTTT. Full variable domain (remainder filled in from reference TRBV5-5 and TRBJ1-1): DAGVTQSPTHLIKTRGQQVTLRCSPISGHKSVSWYQQVLGQGPQFIFQYYEKEERGRGNFPDRFSARQFPNYSSELNVNALLLGDSALYLCASRRQANTEAFFGQGTRLTVV.

V usage is TRBV18 and J usage is TRBJ1-1; 7 bases map to TRBD1. The CDR3 totals 14 residues. In germline, CDR1 is KGHSH, CDR2 LQKENI. V shed 3 bases, J shed 1 base, and the junction held 2 bases outside the gene matches. CDR3 in amino acids: CASSPTGKNTEAFF. CDR3 DNA sequence: TGTGCCAGCTCACCGACAGGGAAGAACACTGAAGCTTTCTTT. Combining the CDR3 with reference TRBV18 and TRBJ1-1 gives the whole variable domain NAGVMQNPRHLVRRRGQEARLRCSPMKGHSHVYWYRQLPEEGLKFMVYLQKENIIDESGMPKERFSAEFPKEGPSILRIQQVVRGDSAAYFCASSPTGKNTEAFFGQGTRLTVV.

The rearrangement joins TRBV7-7 to TRBJ2-5; no reliable D call. The CDR3 is 13 amino acids. CDR1 is SSHAT and CDR2 is FNYEAQ in the germline V gene (reference sequence). The ends were cut back, 2 bases at V and 4 bases at J, with 8 bases in the middle. The CDR3 DNA sequence: TGTGCCAGCAGCTTAAGCCGCGGAGAGACCCAGTACTTC. Its protein product is CASSLSRGETQYF. Complete variable domain (other parts from reference TRBV7-7 and TRBJ2-5): GAGVSQSPRYKVTKRGQDVTLRCDPISSHATLYWYQQALGQGPEFLTYFNYEAQPDKSGLPSDRFSAERPEGSISTLTIQRTEQRDSAMYRCASSLSRGETQYFGPGTRLLVL.

This chain links TRBV7-9 with TRBJ1-6; D unresolved. Germline V CDR1 and CDR2: SEHNR, FQNEAQ (reference sequence). V gave up 5 bases and J gave up 3 bases, with 11 bases separating them. This CDR3 has 15 residues. CDR3 in amino acids: CASSPTDSYNSPLHF. The DNA for the CDR3 is TGTGCCAGCAGCCCTACAGATAGCTATAATTCACCCCTCCACTTT.

The chain uses TRBV7-8 and TRBJ1-2, with a tentative D call TRBD1 (6 bases). CDR1 and CDR2 from the germline V gene are SGHVS and FQNEAQ. Trimming took off 5 bases at V and 8 bases at J, with 24 bases between the two ends. The CDR3 sequence is 16 residues long. CDR3 bases: TGTGCCAGCAGCCACCCTATGACAGGTCTGATAGGGGGCTACACCTTC. This translates into CASSHPMTGLIGGYTF.

The V and J genes are TRBV28 and TRBJ1-2; the D is unclear. Deletions cut 7 bases from V and 1 base from J, with 19 bases between. Germline CDR1 reads MDHEN; CDR2 reads SYDVKM. The CDR3 loop spans 16 amino acids. CDR3 nucleotide sequence: TGTGCCAGCAACCCCGGGTTCGGGGTGGATAACTATGGCTACACCTTC. This translates into CASNPGFGVDNYGYTF.

V and J are TRBV19 and TRBJ1-1; D call uncertain. Germline CDR1 LNHDA, CDR2 SQIVND (reference sequence). The CDR3 extends over 16 amino acids. The V and J ends lost 3 bases and 0 bases respectively, with 14 bases between them. The CDR3 DNA follows: TGTGCCAGTAGTATTGGTCGGGAACGGATGAACACTGAAGCTTTCTTT. Translated: CASSIGRERMNTEAFF.